This T cell receptor beta chain is from a study of CD8 T cells in Susac syndrome. The study sequenced TCR beta in blood CD8+ and CD4+ T cells. It was treatment-naive patients with stable or active relapsing-remitting disease who made up the multiple sclerosis controls. Random hexamers were used to reverse transcribe an amount of roughly 0.45 to 1 ug RNA. Amplification of TCR beta CDR3 by immunoSEQ multiplex PCR spanned 54 Vbeta and 13 Jbeta. One entry per CDR3 protein results from TCRdb running MiXCR on the immunoSEQ multiplex PCR reads. The sample lists 100,000 to 150,000 distinct CDR3 sequences, around 94% occurring once. This clonotype showed up just a few times. Germline V gene data show CDR1 as SEHNR and CDR2 as FQNEAQ (reference sequence). The CDR3 totals 11 residues. V dropped 8 bases and J dropped 6 bases, with 9 bases sitting between them.

The sequencing input was CD4+ T cells from PBMCs. The clonotype comes from a human donor with multiple sclerosis. V is TRBV7-9 and J is TRBJ2-3; weak D call: TRBD1 (6 bases). As DNA, the CDR3 is TGTGCCAGCGGGGGCGGGGATACGCAGTATTTT. Translation: CASGGGDTQYF.